This is a list of T cell receptor beta chains from one sample in a study of early T cells in non-severe SARS-CoV-2 infection. From the 5' RACE reads, TCRdb called clonotypes with MiXCR, one entry per CDR3 protein. In the table there are 40,000 to 55,000 distinct CDR3 sequences, about 9.2% of which are singletons. Material: whole blood. The receptors were sampled from an adult who was a healthcare worker with PCR-confirmed SARS-CoV-2 infection or an uninfected control (not recorded which). The CDR3 runs from the conserved cysteine through the conserved F or W. Each record gives: J gene, CDR3 length, D gene, clone size, V gene, CDR3 protein, CDR3 DNA. A D gene is named only where the DNA matches it firmly. Expanded clones get a size class; other rows say once, few or many, or leave the size out.

TRBJ2-1 | 13 | . | . | TRBV20-1 | CSAPGGTRNEQFF | TGCAGTGCCCCCGGGGGGACAAGGAATGAGCAGTTCTTC
TRBJ2-1 | 12 | . | . | TRBV11-2 | CASSLVSNEQFF | TGTGCCAGCAGCTTAGTCTCCAATGAGCAGTTCTTC
TRBJ2-1 | 14 | . | few | TRBV3-1 | CASSFRASEDEQFF | TGTGCCAGCAGCTTTCGGGCGTCGGAGGATGAGCAGTTCTTC
TRBJ2-7 | 12 | . | . | TRBV7-2 | CASSSYPYEQYF | TGTGCCAGCAGCTCCTACCCCTACGAGCAGTACTTC
TRBJ2-1 | 15 | TRBD1 | large | TRBV28 | CASSLLGQGDNEQFF | TGTGCCAGCAGTTTATTGGGACAGGGTGACAATGAGCAGTTCTTC
TRBJ1-5 | 13 | . | few | TRBV3-1 | CASSQDTGQPQHF | TGTGCCAGCAGCCAAGATACAGGGCAGCCCCAGCATTTT
TRBJ1-2 | 15 | . | . | TRBV28 | CASSFRDSPNYGYTF | TGTGCCAGCAGCTTCAGGGACTCTCCTAACTATGGCTACACCTTC
TRBJ2-7 | 14 | . | few | TRBV10-3 | CAISDSGSVYEQYF | TGTGCCATCAGTGATTCGGGGAGTGTTTACGAGCAGTACTTC
TRBJ2-1 | 12 | TRBD1 | few | TRBV29-1 | CSVEEPGGRGFF | TGCAGCGTTGAAGAACCAGGGGGTCGTGGGTTCTTC
TRBJ1-3 | 13 | . | many | TRBV10-3 | CAISEWDGNTIYF | TGTGCCATCAGTGAGTGGGATGGAAACACCATATATTTT
TRBJ2-7 | 14 | TRBD2 | many | TRBV20-1 | CSARGTSGNYEQYF | TGCAGTGCTAGGGGGACTAGCGGGAATTACGAGCAGTACTTC
TRBJ1-1 | 15 | . | . | TRBV5-1 | CASSGGTTPGTEAFF | TGCGCCAGCAGCGGTGGGACAACCCCGGGCACTGAAGCTTTCTTT
TRBJ2-2 | 13 | . | few | TRBV29-1 | CSVGQLNTGELFF | TGCAGCGTTGGACAACTGAACACCGGGGAGCTGTTTTTT
TRBJ2-3 | 16 | . | few | TRBV10-3 | CAISESLNPVGDTQYF | TGTGCCATCAGTGAGTCGTTGAATCCCGTCGGGGATACGCAGTATTTT
TRBJ1-2 | 12 | . | many | TRBV7-9 | CASSPQDYGYTF | TGTGCCAGCAGCCCCCAGGACTATGGCTACACCTTC
TRBJ1-1 | 12 | . | many | TRBV28 | CASLGGPTEAFF | TGTGCGTCACTCGGGGGACCCACTGAAGCTTTCTTT
TRBJ1-1 | 14 | . | . | TRBV27 | CASSFSAMNTEAFF | TGTGCCAGCAGTTTCTCAGCCATGAACACTGAAGCTTTCTTT
TRBJ1-1 | 14 | . | many | TRBV10-3 | CAISESDKNTEAFF | TGTGCCATCAGTGAGTCTGACAAGAACACTGAAGCTTTCTTT
TRBJ2-1 | 15 | . | . | TRBV9 | CASSVGGPQNNEQFF | TGTGCCAGCAGCGTAGGAGGGCCACAGAACAATGAGCAGTTCTTC
TRBJ1-1 | 16 | . | many | TRBV7-3 | CASSPTGGRWNTEAFF | TGTGCCAGCAGCCCCACGGGGGGGCGATGGAACACTGAAGCTTTCTTT
TRBJ2-7 | 12 | . | . | TRBV7-2 | CASAEPDVGRYF | TGTGCCAGCGCGGAACCCGACGTGGGGCGGTACTTC
TRBJ2-5 | 12 | . | few | TRBV7-9 | CASSLVLETQYF | TGTGCCAGCAGCTTAGTTCTGGAGACCCAGTACTTC
TRBJ2-7 | 14 | . | . | TRBV14 | CASSQVNPPYEQYF | TGTGCCAGCAGCCAAGTCAACCCACCCTACGAGCAGTACTTC
TRBJ2-1 | 15 | . | many | TRBV7-2 | CATTRRGRTNNEQFF | TGTGCCACCACCAGGAGGGGACGTACAAACAATGAGCAGTTCTTC
TRBJ2-1 | 18 | TRBD2 | . | TRBV7-9 | CASSLSGTSGSIYNEQFF | TGTGCCAGCAGCTTATCCGGGACTAGCGGGAGCATCTACAATGAGCAGTTCTTC
TRBJ1-1 | 15 | . | few | TRBV7-2 | CASSLDGRRNTEAFF | TGTGCCAGCAGCTTAGATGGCAGGAGGAACACTGAAGCTTTCTTT
TRBJ1-2 | 12 | . | few | TRBV10-3 | CAIQKGAYGYTF | TGTGCCATCCAGAAAGGAGCGTATGGCTACACCTTC